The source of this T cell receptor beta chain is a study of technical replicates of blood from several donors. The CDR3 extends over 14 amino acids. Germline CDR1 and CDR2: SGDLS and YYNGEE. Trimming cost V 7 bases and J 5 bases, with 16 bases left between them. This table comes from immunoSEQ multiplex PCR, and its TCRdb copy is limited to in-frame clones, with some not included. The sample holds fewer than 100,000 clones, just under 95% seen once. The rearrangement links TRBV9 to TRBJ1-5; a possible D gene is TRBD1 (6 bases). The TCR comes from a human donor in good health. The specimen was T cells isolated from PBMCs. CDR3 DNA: TGTGCCAGCGGAAGTTCGGGGGGCCATCAGCCCCAGCATTTT. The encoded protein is CASGSSGGHQPQHF.